A single T cell receptor beta chain is shown here with its context. The data stem from a study of radiotherapy plus CTLA-4 blockade in lung cancer. Germline CDR1 reads SNHLY; CDR2 reads FYNNEI. V shed 8 bases, J shed 0 bases, and the junction held 6 bases outside the gene matches. CDR3 length equals 15 residues. Profiling relied on immunoSEQ multiplex PCR, and the TCRdb table lists in-frame clones only, not all of them. The sample has 84,000 or so clones, about 83% seen once. The input for sequencing was peripheral blood, taken from a patient treated with radiotherapy plus ipilimumab. The genes are TRBV2 and TRBJ2-5; 10 positions agree with TRBD1. The sequence derives from a human donor with non-small cell lung cancer that progressed on radiotherapy plus ipilimumab. The DNA for the CDR3 is TGTGCCAGCGCCCAGGACAGGGGGGACCAAGAGACCCAGTACTTC. Translating it yields CASAQDRGDQETQYF.